A single sample is the source of the 23 T cell receptor beta chains below, sequenced in a study of blood T cell repertoires in COVID-19. The method was immunoSEQ multiplex PCR; TCRdb's version includes in-frame clones alone and lacks a portion of them. The sample includes about 190,000 clones, 80% to 90% of them seen just once. The sequencing sample was made of peripheral blood. The receptors come from a man aged 25-40 years with acute or convalescent COVID-19.

The chain couples TRBV3-1 (or the pseudogene TRBV3-2) to TRBJ1-4, with 7 bases lining up with TRBD1. The junction had 8 bases not matched to a gene; V was cut back by 4 bases and J by 6 bases. Germline loops: CDR1 LGHDT, CDR2 YNNKEL (reference sequence). This CDR3 is built from 15 residues. CDR3 region: CASSRRQGGDEKLFF. The CDR3 nucleotides are TGTGCCAGCAGCCGGAGACAGGGAGGAGATGAAAAACTGTTTTTT.

The V and J genes are TRBV29-1 and TRBJ2-1; TRBD2 is a possible D gene (5 bases). The CDR3 is 14 residues long. The germline V gene has CDR1 SQVTM and CDR2 ANQGSEA. V was cut by 6 bases and J by 8 bases, with 20 bases left in between. The DNA of the CDR3 is TGCAGCGTAACGCTGGGTGGAGGCACCGATGAGCAGTTCTTC. As protein: CSVTLGGGTDEQFF.

The chain couples TRBV6-5 to TRBJ2-5, with D perhaps matching TRBD1 (6 bases). The germline CDR1 and CDR2 sequences are MNHEY and SVGAGI. This CDR3 is 15 amino acids long. V lost 8 bases and J lost 0, with 16 bases in between. The CDR3 protein is CASGRGHMYQETQYF. DNA of the CDR3: TGTGCCAGCGGCCGGGGACACATGTACCAAGAGACCCAGTACTTC.

This clone was observed a few times. This rearrangement joins TRBV18 to TRBJ2-7, with TRBD1 as a possible D gene (6 bases). The CDR3 consists of 11 residues. Trimming shortened V by 6 bases and J by 5 bases, and 8 bases separated the two germline ends. Germline V gene data show CDR1 as KGHSH and CDR2 as LQKENI. CDR3 protein: CASSQGNEQYF. As DNA, the CDR3 is TGTGCCAGCTCGCAGGGGAACGAGCAGTACTTC. Drawing the rest from reference TRBV18 and TRBJ2-7, the complete variable domain is NAGVMQNPRHLVRRRGQEARLRCSPMKGHSHVYWYRQLPEEGLKFMVYLQKENIIDESGMPKERFSAEFPKEGPSILRIQQVVRGDSAAYFCASSQGNEQYFGPGTRLTVT.

V is TRBV2 and J is TRBJ2-1; the D gene is possibly TRBD2 (6 bases). Germline V gene lookup returns CDR1 SNHLY and CDR2 FYNNEI. This CDR3 contains 15 residues. Deletions cut 6 bases from V and 9 bases from J, with 21 bases between. CDR3 nucleotide sequence: TGTGCCAGCAGGGTCGGGAGCCCGGACAATGTTGAGCAGTTCTTC. It is translated as CASRVGSPDNVEQFF.

J is TRBJ2-3 and V is TRBV7-9, with D possibly TRBD2 on 5 matching bases. Trimming removed 10 bases at V and 0 bases at J, with 14 bases between. The CDR3 has 14 residues. Germline loops: CDR1 SEHNR, CDR2 FQNEAQ (reference sequence). CDR3 nucleotide sequence: TGTGCCATCTCTAGCAGAACTAGCACAGATACGCAGTATTTT. This translates into CAISSRTSTDTQYF.

V is TRBV6-5 and J is TRBJ2-1; 7 nucleotides match TRBD1. This CDR3 region has 15 residues. Per germline, CDR1 MNHEY and CDR2 SVGAGI. Trimming cost V 6 bases and J 7 bases; bases outside gene matches: 12. The chain's CDR3 is CASRLRQGSRNEQFF. In nucleotides, the CDR3 is TGTGCCAGCAGACTCCGACAGGGAAGTCGGAATGAGCAGTTCTTC.

CDR3 sequence: CASSSTGGNYGYTF. The CDR3 DNA sequence: TGTGCCAGCAGCTCCACAGGGGGCAACTATGGCTACACCTTC. The rearrangement uses TRBV7-8 and TRBJ1-2, with 9 positions matching TRBD1. This CDR3 region has 14 residues. Germline CDR1 and CDR2: SGHVS and FQNEAQ. Trimming at V came to 4 bases and at J to 2 bases, leaving 2 bases not matched to a gene.

The chain has TRBV14 and TRBJ1-2; perhaps TRBD1 as D (5 bases). The CDR3 extends over 12 amino acids. Between the trimmed V and J ends, which lost 4 bases and 5 bases, there was a span of 8 bases. Germline V gene sequence: CDR1 SGHDN, CDR2 FVKESK. The CDR3 coding sequence is TGTGCCAGCAGCCCCGGGGGATATGGCTACACCTTC. Amino acids: CASSPGGYGYTF.

The rearrangement joins TRBV15 to TRBJ1-3; D might be TRBD1 (5 bases). V was trimmed by 1 base and J by 4 bases, leaving 14 bases between them. In germline, CDR1 is LNHNV, CDR2 YYDKDF (reference sequence). The CDR3 is made up of 16 amino acids. The CDR3 DNA sequence: TGTGCCACCAGCAGAGTGGGGGGGACTTACGGAAACACCATATATTTT. Its translation: CATSRVGGTYGNTIYF. The whole variable domain, filled in from reference TRBV15 and TRBJ1-3, reads DAMVIQNPRYQVTQFGKPVTLSCSQTLNHNVMYWYQQKSSQAPKLLFHYYDKDFNNEADTPDNFQSRRPNTSFCFLDIRSPGLGDTAMYLCATSRVGGTYGNTIYFGEGSWLTVV.

The chain uses TRBV19 and TRBJ2-7; TRBD1 matches 8 bases. Germline V gives CDR1 LNHDA, CDR2 SQIVND (reference sequence). This CDR3 has 12 residues. V lost 6 bases, J lost 5 bases, and 3 bases stayed unmatched. The CDR3 region is CASSPDRDEQYF. In DNA form, the CDR3 reads TGTGCCAGTAGCCCGGACAGGGACGAGCAGTACTTC.

This chain joins TRBV19 and TRBJ1-3, with TRBD1 matching 7 bases. The CDR3 is 14 amino acids. The V and J ends lost 8 bases and 0 bases, in that order; junction bases with no gene match: 4. In germline, CDR1 is LNHDA, CDR2 SQIVND (reference sequence). The CDR3 is CASDDRVSGNTIYF. The CDR3 nucleotides are TGTGCCAGTGACGACAGGGTCTCTGGAAACACCATATATTTT.

This rearrangement joins TRBV10-3 to TRBJ1-1, with D possibly matching TRBD1 (5 bases). Germline V lookup: CDR1 ENHRY, CDR2 SYGVKD. V gave up 11 bases and J gave up 1 base, with 14 bases separating them. CDR3 length equals 13 residues. Here the CDR3 reads CASQGKPNTEAFF. The CDR3 DNA sequence: TGTGCCTCTCAGGGCAAGCCGAACACTGAAGCTTTCTTT.

This chain connects TRBV19 to TRBJ1-5; D is perhaps TRBD1 (5 bases). Germline lookup yields CDR1 LNHDA and CDR2 SQIVND (reference sequence). V lost 2 bases, J lost 2 bases, and 22 bases lay in between. The CDR3 covers 19 residues. The DNA for the CDR3 is TGTGCCAGTAGTATAAGGGGCCCAGAGACATCTCGAGGCAATCAGCCCCAGCATTTT. It codes for CASSIRGPETSRGNQPQHF.

In its sample, this clone was seen a few times. This chain links TRBV4-1 with TRBJ1-2; 8 nucleotides agree with TRBD1. The V gene end was trimmed by 2 bases and the J gene end by 2 bases; junction bases not matched to a gene: 16. The CDR3 is 19 amino acids. Germline V gene lookup returns CDR1 MGHRA and CDR2 YSYEKL. For the CDR3, the DNA is TGCGCCAGCAGCCAAAGGGGGCTCGGACAGGGCCCTACGAACTATGGCTACACCTTC. Residues: CASSQRGLGQGPTNYGYTF.

The chain employs TRBV18 and TRBJ1-1; TRBD1 agrees at 9 bases. V was pared by 3 bases and J by 1 base, with 0 bases of the junction left unmatched. Germline lookup yields CDR1 KGHSH and CDR2 LQKENI. There are 14 residues in the CDR3. CDR3 nucleotides: TGTGCCAGCTCACCGGGACAGGGGAACACTGAAGCTTTCTTT. It yields the protein CASSPGQGNTEAFF.

Points on this clone: Other DNA sequences of this sample code for an identical CDR3. The chain couples TRBV5-1 to TRBJ1-1, with D perhaps TRBD1 (5 bases). This CDR3 region has 14 residues. The V end was cut by 1 base, the J end by 0 bases, with 7 bases between. From germline, CDR1 is SGHRS and CDR2 YFSETQ. The chain's CDR3 is CASSLTGMNTEAFF. In DNA, the CDR3 is TGCGCCAGCAGCTTGACAGGCATGAACACTGAAGCTTTCTTT. Variable domain in full (rest from reference TRBV5-1 and TRBJ1-1): KAGVTQTPRYLIKTRGQQVTLSCSPISGHRSVSWYQQTPGQGLQFLFEYFSETQRNKGNFPGRFSGRQFSNSRSEMNVSTLELGDSALYLCASSLTGMNTEAFFGQGTRLTVV.

The chain employs TRBV3-1 (or the pseudogene TRBV3-2) and TRBJ2-4; D might be TRBD2 (6 bases). V lost 0 bases to trimming and J lost 8 bases, with 17 bases between them. Germline lookup yields CDR1 LGHDT and CDR2 YNNKEL (reference sequence). This CDR3 contains 16 residues. The CDR3 sequence is CASSQEAGGVLDIQYF. The CDR3, as DNA: TGTGCCAGCAGCCAAGAAGCGGGCGGTGTTTTAGACATTCAGTACTTC.

The chain employs TRBV9 and TRBJ2-5, with TRBD2 identical over 7 bases. Germline CDR1 and CDR2: SGDLS and YYNGEE. Trimming at V came to 0 bases and at J to 2 bases, leaving 4 bases not matched to a gene. The CDR3 runs 15 residues. CDR3 DNA: TGTGCCAGCAGCGTAGGAGCGGGGTTGCAAGAGACCCAGTACTTC. This codes for CASSVGAGLQETQYF.

The rearrangement joins TRBV6-1 to TRBJ1-1, with a weak D call TRBD1 (6 bases). Trimming removed 1 base at V and 3 bases at J, with 9 bases between. The CDR3 loop spans 14 amino acids. Germline CDR1 is MNHNS and CDR2 is SASEGT. CDR3 nucleotide sequence: TGTGCCAGCAGTGAAGGGGGGGGGCACACTGAAGCTTTCTTT. Protein: CASSEGGGHTEAFF.

The J gene is TRBJ1-3, the V gene TRBV6-5, with a weak D call TRBD1 (6 bases). Germline values: CDR1 MNHEY, CDR2 SVGAGI. V lost 0 bases to trimming and J lost 3 bases, with 12 bases between them. This CDR3 is built from 16 residues. CDR3 sequence (DNA): TGTGCCAGCAGTTACTCTATTATGGACAGTGGAAACACCATATATTTT. This codes for CASSYSIMDSGNTIYF.

The rearrangement joins TRBV9 to TRBJ2-3, with 9 positions matching TRBD2. Germline V lookup: CDR1 SGDLS, CDR2 YYNGEE. There are 16 residues in the CDR3. Unmatched junction bases numbered 10, after V lost 3 bases and J lost 5 bases. The CDR3 region is CASSGSAGGGGDTQYF. CDR3 sequence (DNA): TGTGCCAGCAGCGGATCAGCGGGAGGCGGGGGAGATACGCAGTATTTT. The full variable domain, its missing parts supplied by reference TRBV9 and TRBJ2-3, is DSGVTQTPKHLITATGQRVTLRCSPRSGDLSVYWYQQSLDQGLQFLIQYYNGEERAKGNILERFSAQQFPDLHSELNLSSLELGDSALYFCASSGSAGGGGDTQYFGPGTRLTVL.

On this clone: Other nucleotide sequences from this sample produce the same CDR3. V is TRBV9 and J is TRBJ1-4; TRBD1 matches 9 bases. The CDR3 contains 16 residues. The junction had 7 bases not matched to a gene; V was cut back by 0 bases and J by 7 bases. The germline gives CDR1 SGDLS, CDR2 YYNGEE. DNA of the CDR3: TGTGCCAGCAGCGTAGAACAGGGGGCAAGGGGTGAAAAACTGTTTTTT. Its protein is CASSVEQGARGEKLFF.